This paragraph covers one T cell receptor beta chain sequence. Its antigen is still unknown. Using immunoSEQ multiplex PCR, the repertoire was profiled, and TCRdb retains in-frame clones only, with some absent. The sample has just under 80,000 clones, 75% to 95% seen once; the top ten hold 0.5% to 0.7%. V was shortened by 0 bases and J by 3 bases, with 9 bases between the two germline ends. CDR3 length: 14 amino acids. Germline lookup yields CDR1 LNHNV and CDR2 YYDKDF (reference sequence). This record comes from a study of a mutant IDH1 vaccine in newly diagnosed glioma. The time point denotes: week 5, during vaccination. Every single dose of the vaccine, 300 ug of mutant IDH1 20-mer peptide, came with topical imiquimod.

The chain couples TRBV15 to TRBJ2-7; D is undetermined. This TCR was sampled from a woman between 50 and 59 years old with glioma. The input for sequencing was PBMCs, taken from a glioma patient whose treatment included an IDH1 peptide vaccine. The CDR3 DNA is TGTGCCACCAGCAGAGACTTGACAATCTACGAGCAGTACTTC. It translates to CATSRDLTIYEQYF.